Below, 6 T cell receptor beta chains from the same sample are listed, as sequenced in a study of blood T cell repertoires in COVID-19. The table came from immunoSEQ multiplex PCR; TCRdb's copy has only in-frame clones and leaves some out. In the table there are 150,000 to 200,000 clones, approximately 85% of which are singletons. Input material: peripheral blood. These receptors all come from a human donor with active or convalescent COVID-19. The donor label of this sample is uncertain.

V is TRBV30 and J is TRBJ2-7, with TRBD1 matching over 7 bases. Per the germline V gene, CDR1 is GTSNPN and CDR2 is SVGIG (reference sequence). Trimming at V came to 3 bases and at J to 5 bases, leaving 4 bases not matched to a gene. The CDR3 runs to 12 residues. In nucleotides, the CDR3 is TGTGCCTGGAGACAGGGGAAACACGAGCAGTACTTC. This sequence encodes CAWRQGKHEQYF.

The CDR3: CAWRHGGALHNEKLFF. The CDR3 nucleotides are TGTGCCTGGAGACACGGCGGGGCATTGCATAATGAAAAACTGTTTTTT. The V call is TRBV30, the J call TRBJ1-4; D may be TRBD1 (5 bases). Germline assignment: CDR1 GTSNPN and CDR2 SVGIG (reference sequence). The CDR3 has 16 amino acids. The ends were cut back, 3 bases at V and 4 bases at J, with 18 bases in the middle.

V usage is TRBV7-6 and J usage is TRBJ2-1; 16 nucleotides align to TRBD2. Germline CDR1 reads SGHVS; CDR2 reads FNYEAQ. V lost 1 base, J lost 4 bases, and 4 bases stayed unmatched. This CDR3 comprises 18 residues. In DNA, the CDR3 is TGTGCCAGCAGCTTAGGGGGACTAGCGGGAGGGCTTTACAATGAGCAGTTCTTC. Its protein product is CASSLGGLAGGLYNEQFF.

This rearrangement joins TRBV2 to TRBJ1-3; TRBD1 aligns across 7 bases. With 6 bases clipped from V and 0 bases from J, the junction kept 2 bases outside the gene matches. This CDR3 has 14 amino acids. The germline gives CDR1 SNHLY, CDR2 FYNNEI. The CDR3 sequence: CASRGQISGNTIYF. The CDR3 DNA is TGTGCCAGCAGGGGACAGATCTCTGGAAACACCATATATTTT.

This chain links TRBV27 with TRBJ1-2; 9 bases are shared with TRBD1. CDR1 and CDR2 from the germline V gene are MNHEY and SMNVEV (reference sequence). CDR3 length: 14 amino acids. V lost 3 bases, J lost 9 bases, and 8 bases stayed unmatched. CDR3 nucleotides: TGTGCCAGCAGTTTTTTCGGGACAGGGTCGAGCTACACCTTC. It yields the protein CASSFFGTGSSYTF.

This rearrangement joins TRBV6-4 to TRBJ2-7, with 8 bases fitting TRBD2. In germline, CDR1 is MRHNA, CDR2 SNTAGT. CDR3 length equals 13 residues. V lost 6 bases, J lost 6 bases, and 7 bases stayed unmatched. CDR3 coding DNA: TGTGCCAGCAGCTTGAGCGGGAGCGCCGAGCAGTACTTC. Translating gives CASSLSGSAEQYF.